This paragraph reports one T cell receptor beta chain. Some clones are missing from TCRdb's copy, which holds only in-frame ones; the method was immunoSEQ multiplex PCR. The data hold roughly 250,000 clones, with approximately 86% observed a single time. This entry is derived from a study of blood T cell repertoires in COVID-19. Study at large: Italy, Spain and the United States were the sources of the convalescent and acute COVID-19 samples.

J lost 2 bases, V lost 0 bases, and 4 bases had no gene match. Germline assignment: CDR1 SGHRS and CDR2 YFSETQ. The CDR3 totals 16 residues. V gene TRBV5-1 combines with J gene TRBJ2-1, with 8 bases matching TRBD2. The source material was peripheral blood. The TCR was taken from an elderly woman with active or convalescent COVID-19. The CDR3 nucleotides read TGCGCCAGCAGCTTGGGCGGACTAGCCCCCTACAATGAGCAGTTCTTC. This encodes CASSLGGLAPYNEQFF.